The 24 T cell receptor beta chains in this list originate from one sample, sequenced in a study of T cells in Graves' hyperthyroidism and ophthalmopathy. TCR beta CDR3 sequences were amplified from RNA transcripts. Initially, a first-round RT-PCR of the TCR CDR3 employed the HTBI primer set. MiXCR was run by TCRdb on the multiplex PCR reads, yielding one entry per CDR3 protein. The sample has roughly 250,000 distinct CDR3 sequences; approximately 20% are singletons. Sequencing was performed on blood. These receptors were collected from a man aged 25 to 40 with Graves' ophthalmopathy.

This clonotype occurred a few times. The genes are TRBV24-1 and TRBJ2-7; D gene uncertain. The germline V and J ends were trimmed by 2 bases and 2 bases, with 12 bases remaining between them. The CDR3 is 15 amino acids. Per the germline V gene, CDR1 is KGHDR and CDR2 is SFDVKD. The CDR3 is CATSDSVKAPYEQYF. The CDR3 DNA reads TGTGCCACCAGTGATTCGGTCAAAGCCCCCTACGAGCAGTACTTC.

V is TRBV29-1 and J is TRBJ2-7; TRBD1 aligns across 7 bases. Looked up from germline, CDR1 is SQVTM and CDR2 is ANQGSEA. The V segment lost 4 bases and the J segment 2 bases; nucleotides outside the gene matches: 17. The CDR3 is 17 residues long. CDR3 coding DNA: TGCAGCGTTGTTAGGGGGCCCTTTGGCGGAGCCACCTACGAGCAGTACTTC. Translated: CSVVRGPFGGATYEQYF.

The chain combines TRBV24-1 with TRBJ1-1; 7 bases fit TRBD1. CDR3 length equals 15 residues. V shed 10 bases and J 1 base; nucleotides not matched to a gene: 11. Germline CDR1 KGHDR, CDR2 SFDVKD. The CDR3 bases are TGTGCCACTTCCCAGGGACAGACTGGGAACACTGAAGCTTTCTTT. Translated: CATSQGQTGNTEAFF.

This clonotype was seen repeatedly, ten times or more. The chain carries TRBV7-8 and TRBJ2-1; D may be TRBD1 or TRBD2 (6 bases each). Trimming took off 1 base at V and 0 bases at J, with 10 bases between the two ends. Germline V gene data show CDR1 as SGHVS and CDR2 as FQNEAQ. This CDR3 comprises 16 residues. The CDR3 region has the DNA TGTGCCAGCAGCTTAGGGGGGGCAAGCTCCTACAATGAGCAGTTCTTC. Encoded protein: CASSLGGASSYNEQFF.

This clonotype was seen a handful of times. CDR3 sequence: CASSEYADTEAFF. The CDR3 DNA follows: TGTGCCAGCAGTGAGTACGCCGACACTGAAGCTTTCTTT. This chain uses TRBV25-1 with TRBJ1-1; D gene uncertain. Trimming removed 3 bases at V and 3 bases at J, with 8 bases between. CDR3 size: 13 residues. CDR1 and CDR2 (germline): MGHDK, SYGVNS.

This clonotype was counted ten times or more. The V call is TRBV20-1, the J call TRBJ2-3, with TRBD2 matching 11 bases. This CDR3 is built from 15 residues. V lost 3 bases and J lost 2; bases outside the gene matches: 4. CDR1 and CDR2 from the germline V gene are DFQATT and SNEGSKA (reference sequence). As DNA, the CDR3 is TGCAGTGCTAGCGGGGGACTAGCGGTCACAGATACGCAGTATTTT. Protein product: CSASGGLAVTDTQYF.

The V gene is TRBV28, the J gene TRBJ1-6; the match to TRBD1 covers 8 bases. The ends lost 3 bases at V and 1 base at J; junction bases unmatched: 5. This CDR3 comprises 17 residues. The germline V gene encodes CDR1 MDHEN and CDR2 SYDVKM. The CDR3 sequence is CASSFGDRGSYNSPLHF. In nucleotides, the CDR3 is TGTGCCAGCAGTTTCGGAGACAGGGGATCCTATAATTCACCCCTCCACTTT.

The gene calls are TRBV5-1 and TRBJ2-1, with 7 bases aligning to TRBD1. V gave up 4 bases and J gave up 2 bases; unmatched junction bases: 12. CDR3 size: 17 residues. The germline V gene encodes CDR1 SGHRS and CDR2 YFSETQ. CDR3 sequence: CASSISRQGLTYNEQFF. The CDR3, as DNA: TGCGCCAGCAGCATCTCACGACAGGGTTTAACCTACAATGAGCAGTTCTTC.

This clonotype was recorded many times. The J gene is TRBJ2-7, the V gene TRBV20-1, with a tentative D call TRBD2 (5 bases). Trimming took 5 bases from V and 7 from J, leaving 12 bases between them. From germline, CDR1 is DFQATT and CDR2 SNEGSKA (reference sequence). The CDR3 covers 11 residues. In DNA, the CDR3 is TGCAGTGCTGAGCACGGCGGGGAGCAGTACTTC. Encoded protein: CSAEHGGEQYF.

The rearrangement joins TRBV12-3 or TRBV12-4 to TRBJ1-4; no firm D call. V lost 3 bases, J lost 4 bases, and 12 bases lay in between. The CDR3 has 15 amino acids. The CDR3 DNA reads TGTGCCAGCAGTTTGTCGGCCGGGGTTAATGAAAAACTGTTTTTT. Translation gives CASSLSAGVNEKLFF.

This clonotype has at least ten counts. The V and J genes are TRBV12-3 or TRBV12-4 and TRBJ2-1; 7 nucleotides line up with TRBD2. The CDR3 has 16 residues. The V gene end was trimmed by 5 bases and the J gene end by 1 base; junction bases not matched to a gene: 8. The CDR3 loop is CASSPRSSGSYNEQFF. CDR3 bases: TGTGCCAGCAGTCCTAGGTCTAGCGGATCCTACAATGAGCAGTTCTTC.

This rearrangement joins TRBV18 to TRBJ2-7, with no clear D. Germline CDR1 KGHSH, CDR2 LQKENI. This CDR3 comprises 15 residues. V shed 1 base and J shed 1 base, with 11 bases lying between them. The CDR3 spells CASSPQATQSYEQYF. The CDR3 region has the DNA TGTGCCAGCTCACCACAGGCTACCCAATCCTACGAGCAGTACTTC.

This clonotype was observed at least ten times. The V call is TRBV18, the J call TRBJ2-5; D is perhaps TRBD1 (5 bases). This CDR3 has 14 residues. Germline-derived CDR1 and CDR2 are KGHSH and LQKENI. The V end was cut by 3 bases, the J end by 1 base, with 9 bases between. The CDR3 region has the DNA TGTGCCAGCTCACCGACCACAGGCCAAGAGACCCAGTACTTC. Its translation is CASSPTTGQETQYF.

This clonotype has ten or more counts. This chain uses TRBV28 with TRBJ2-7; D unclear. V gave up 5 bases and J gave up 1 base, with 3 bases separating them. This CDR3 comprises 11 residues. Germline V CDR1 and CDR2: MDHEN, SYDVKM. CDR3 amino acids: CASSHSYEQYF. Here the CDR3 DNA reads TGTGCCAGCAGTCATTCCTACGAGCAGTACTTC.

This clonotype was observed many times. The J gene is TRBJ2-5, the V gene TRBV28; 7 nucleotides align to TRBD2. CDR1 is MDHEN, CDR2 SYDVKM, per germline. The CDR3 contains 15 residues. V gave up 7 bases and J gave up 5 bases; unmatched junction bases: 13. Here the CDR3 reads CASTPLGAGKETQYF. The CDR3 DNA follows: TGTGCCAGCACCCCCCTTGGAGCGGGAAAGGAGACCCAGTACTTC.

A few counts support this clonotype. J is TRBJ2-1 and V is TRBV5-6, with 11 bases lining up with TRBD2. V shed 4 bases, J shed 7 bases, and the junction held 10 bases outside the gene matches. The CDR3 totals 16 residues. CDR1 and CDR2 from the germline V gene are SGHDT and YYEEEE. DNA of the CDR3: TGTGCCAGCAGCGCTGAAAAGGGACTAGCGGTGAATGAGCAGTTCTTC. Encoded protein: CASSAEKGLAVNEQFF.

The rearrangement links TRBV6-2 or TRBV6-3 to TRBJ2-1; 14 bases agree with TRBD2. The CDR3 has 15 residues. Germline V gene sequence: CDR1 MNHEY, CDR2 SVGEGT. V lost 2 bases and J lost 6; bases outside the gene matches: 0. The CDR3 spells CASSYGTSGGNEQFF. The DNA of the CDR3 is TGTGCCAGCAGTTACGGGACTAGCGGGGGCAATGAGCAGTTCTTC.

This clonotype was picked up many times. This sequence joins TRBV3-1 and TRBJ2-1; the D gene is possibly TRBD1 (6 bases). The CDR3 sequence is 14 residues long. Germline V gene lookup returns CDR1 LGHDT and CDR2 YNNKEL (reference sequence). With 0 bases removed from V and 7 bases from J, the gap between germline ends came to 10 bases. CDR3 sequence (DNA): TGTGCCAGCAGCCAAGAACCAGGGGATAATGAGCAGTTCTTC. This codes for CASSQEPGDNEQFF.

The table lists this clonotype with many counts. A much bigger clone sits one base away, suggesting this may be a read error. The V gene is TRBV11-2, the J gene TRBJ1-1, with D unclear. The CDR3 covers 14 residues. Germline CDR1 SGHAT, CDR2 FQNNGV. In DNA form, the CDR3 reads TGTGCCAGCAGCTCCCGCCGATTTGGCACTGAAACTTTCTTT. Translation gives CASSSRRFGTETFF.

Ten or more counts support this clonotype. This sequence joins TRBV11-2 and TRBJ2-7; no firm D call. Per the germline V gene, CDR1 is SGHAT and CDR2 is FQNNGV. Trimming took 5 bases from V and 2 from J, leaving 7 bases between them. The CDR3 runs 12 residues. The CDR3 here is CASSRGTYEQYF. CDR3 nucleotide sequence: TGTGCCAGCAGCCGTGGAACCTACGAGCAGTACTTC.

This clonotype was recorded many times. V is TRBV27 and J is TRBJ2-7; D uncertain. This CDR3 spans 13 amino acids. Deletions cut 4 bases from V and 5 bases from J, with 12 bases between. The V gene's germline CDR1 is MNHEY and CDR2 SMNVEV (reference sequence). The CDR3 nucleotides are TGTGCCAGCAGTTCCCCCTACACTAACGAGCAGTACTTC. Encoded protein: CASSSPYTNEQYF.

This clonotype was observed at least ten times. V is TRBV27 and J is TRBJ1-1; D possibly corresponds to TRBD1 (6 bases). The CDR3 runs to 15 residues. V lost 1 base and J 3 bases, leaving 12 bases between the germline ends. The germline V gene has CDR1 MNHEY and CDR2 SMNVEV (reference sequence). This CDR3 reads CASSLLGARHTEAFF. DNA for the CDR3: TGTGCCAGCAGTTTATTGGGGGCGAGGCACACTGAAGCTTTCTTT.

This clonotype was recorded a few times. The rearrangement uses TRBV27 and TRBJ2-7; 10 bases match TRBD1. This CDR3 is built from 14 residues. V was clipped by 4 bases and J by 9 bases; unmatched bases: 9. Germline loops: CDR1 MNHEY, CDR2 SMNVEV (reference sequence). CDR3 sequence reads: CASSSTGGEGWQYF. CDR3 in DNA: TGTGCCAGCAGTTCGACAGGGGGCGAAGGTTGGCAGTACTTC.

This clonotype came up many times. The chain has TRBV5-6 and TRBJ2-7; 9 bases align to TRBD1. The CDR3 length is 14 residues. Germline V gene lookup returns CDR1 SGHDT and CDR2 YYEEEE. V shed 4 bases, J shed 7 bases, and the junction held 9 bases outside the gene matches. This CDR3 reads CASSHDRGLGEQYF. The CDR3 bases are TGTGCCAGCAGCCACGACAGGGGGTTGGGGGAGCAGTACTTC.